Reported below is one T cell receptor (beta chain). Its matching antigen is unknown. The CDR3 end falls 3 residues outside the read, so it is completed with the germline J gene. This specimen comes from a study of T cells in women clearing cervical HPV infection. Study-wide findings and caveats: Richness plus V gene abundances separated cases from controls with AUC about 0.8.

Germline loops: CDR1 LNHDA, CDR2 SQIVND (reference sequence). Trimming cost V 4 bases and J 4 bases, with 5 bases left between them. CDR3 length equals 12 residues. Generated by immunoSEQ multiplex PCR, the TCRdb table keeps only in-frame clones and is missing some. In total, the table holds 35,000 to 45,000 clones. This chain joins TRBV19 and TRBJ1-5, with D perhaps matching TRBD1 (5 bases). Material for sequencing was blood buffy coat. The origin of this receptor is a woman between 18 and 70 years old with a cervical HPV16 infection that either progressed to CIN3+ or cleared (not recorded which). The sequenced CDR3 bases are TGTGCCAGTAGTACAGGGAATCAGCCC. It is translated as CASSTGNQP. The entire CDR3 protein reads CASSTGNQPQHF.